This T cell receptor (beta chain) comes out of a study of blood T cell repertoires in COVID-19. Libraries were prepared by immunoSEQ multiplex PCR; TCRdb keeps only in-frame clonotypes and omits some of them. The data hold about 97,000 clones, with approximately 82% observed a single time. This CDR3 has 18 residues. Trimming removed 2 bases from V and 2 bases from J; junction bases left unmatched: 12. Germline CDR1 MDHEN, CDR2 SYDVKM. V usage is TRBV28 and J usage is TRBJ1-2, with 9 nucleotides matching TRBD1. Sequencing was done on a sample of peripheral blood. The clonotype comes from an older man with acute or convalescent COVID-19. CDR3 nucleotides: TGTGCCAGCAGTTTAGCCGGGACAGGGACCTGGGCCAACTATGGCTACACCTTC. It is translated as CASSLAGTGTWANYGYTF.